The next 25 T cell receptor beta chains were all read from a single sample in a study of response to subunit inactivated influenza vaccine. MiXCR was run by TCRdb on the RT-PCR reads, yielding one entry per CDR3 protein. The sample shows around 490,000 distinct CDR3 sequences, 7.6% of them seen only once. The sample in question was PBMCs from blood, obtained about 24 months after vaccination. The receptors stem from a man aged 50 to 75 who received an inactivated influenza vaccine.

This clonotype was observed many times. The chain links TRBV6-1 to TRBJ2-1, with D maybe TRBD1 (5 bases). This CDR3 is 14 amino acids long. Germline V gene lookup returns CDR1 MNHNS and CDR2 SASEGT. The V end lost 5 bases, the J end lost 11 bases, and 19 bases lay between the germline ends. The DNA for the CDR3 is TGTGCCAGCAGTACCAGACAGTACGGCCGCAAGCAGTTCTTC. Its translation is CASSTRQYGRKQFF.

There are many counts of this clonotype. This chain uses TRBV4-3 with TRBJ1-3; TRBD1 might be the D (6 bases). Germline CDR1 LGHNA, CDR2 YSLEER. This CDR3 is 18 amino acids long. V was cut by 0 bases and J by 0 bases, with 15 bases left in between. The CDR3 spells CASSQDAPGGHSGNTIYF. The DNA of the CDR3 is TGCGCCAGCAGCCAAGACGCTCCGGGGGGCCACTCTGGAAACACCATATATTTT.

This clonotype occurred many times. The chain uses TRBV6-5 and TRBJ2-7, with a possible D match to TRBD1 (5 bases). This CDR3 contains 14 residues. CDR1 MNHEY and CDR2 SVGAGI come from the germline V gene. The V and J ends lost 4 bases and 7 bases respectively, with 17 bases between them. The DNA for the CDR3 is TGTGCCAGCAGTTTTACAGGCCCAACGGCGGAGCAGTACTTC. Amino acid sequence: CASSFTGPTAEQYF.

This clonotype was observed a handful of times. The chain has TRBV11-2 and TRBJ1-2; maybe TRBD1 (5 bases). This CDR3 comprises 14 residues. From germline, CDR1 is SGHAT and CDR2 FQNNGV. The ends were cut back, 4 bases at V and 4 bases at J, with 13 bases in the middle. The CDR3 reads CASSYSRDGYGYTF. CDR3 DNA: TGTGCCAGCAGCTATTCTAGGGACGGCTATGGCTACACCTTC. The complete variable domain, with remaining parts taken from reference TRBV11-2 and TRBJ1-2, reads EAGVAQSPRYKIIEKRQSVAFWCNPISGHATLYWYQQILGQGPKLLIQFQNNGVVDDSQLPKDRFSAERLKGVDSTLKIQPAKLEDSAVYLCASSYSRDGYGYTFGSGTRLTVV.

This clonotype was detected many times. CDR3 bases: TGTGCCAGCAGCTCCCCCCCGGGGGATGAGCAGTTCTTC. Translation gives CASSSPPGDEQFF. V is TRBV11-2 and J is TRBJ2-1, with a possible D match to TRBD2 (6 bases). The CDR3 length is 13 residues. The germline CDR1 and CDR2 sequences are SGHAT and FQNNGV. V lost 4 bases and J 8 bases, leaving 12 bases between the germline ends.

DNA for the CDR3: TGTGCCAGCAGCTGGAGCGGGAGGTACTACAATGAGCAGTTCTTC. Translated: CASSWSGRYYNEQFF. The chain recombines TRBV7-2 with TRBJ2-1; 9 bases fit TRBD2. The germline gives CDR1 SGHTA, CDR2 FQGNSA. V lost 4 bases, J lost 3 bases, and 4 bases stayed unmatched. The CDR3 is made up of 15 amino acids.

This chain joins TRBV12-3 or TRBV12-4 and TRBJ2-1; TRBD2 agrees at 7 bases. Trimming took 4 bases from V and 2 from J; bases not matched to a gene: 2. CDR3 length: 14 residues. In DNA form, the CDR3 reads TGTGCCAGCAGTTATGCGGGAGCCTACAATGAGCAGTTCTTC. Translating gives CASSYAGAYNEQFF.

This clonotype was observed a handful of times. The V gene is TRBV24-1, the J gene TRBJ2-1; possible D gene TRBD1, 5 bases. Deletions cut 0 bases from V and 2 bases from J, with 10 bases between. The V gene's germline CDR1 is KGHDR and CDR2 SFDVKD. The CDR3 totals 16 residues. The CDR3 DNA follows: TGTGCCACCAGTGATTTGTCAGGGTCCACCTACAATGAGCAGTTCTTC. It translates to CATSDLSGSTYNEQFF.

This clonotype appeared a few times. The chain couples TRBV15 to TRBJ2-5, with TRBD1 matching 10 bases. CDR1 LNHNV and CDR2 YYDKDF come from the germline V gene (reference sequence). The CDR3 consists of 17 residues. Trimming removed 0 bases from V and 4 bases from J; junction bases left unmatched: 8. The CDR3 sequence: CATSRDYRTGGRETQYF. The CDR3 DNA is TGTGCCACCAGCAGAGATTATAGGACAGGGGGGCGAGAGACCCAGTACTTC.

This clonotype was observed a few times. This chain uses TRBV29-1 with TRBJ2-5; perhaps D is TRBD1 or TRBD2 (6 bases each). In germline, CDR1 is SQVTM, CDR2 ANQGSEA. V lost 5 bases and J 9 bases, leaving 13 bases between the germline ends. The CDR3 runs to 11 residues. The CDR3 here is CSVWAGEAQYF. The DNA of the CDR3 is TGCAGCGTTTGGGCAGGGGAGGCCCAGTACTTC.

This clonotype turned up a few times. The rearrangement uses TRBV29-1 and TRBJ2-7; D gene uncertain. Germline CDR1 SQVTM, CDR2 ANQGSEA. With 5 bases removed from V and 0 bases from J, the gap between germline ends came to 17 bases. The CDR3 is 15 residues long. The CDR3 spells CSVKEFGASSYEQYF. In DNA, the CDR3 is TGCAGCGTTAAGGAATTTGGAGCTAGCTCCTACGAGCAGTACTTC.

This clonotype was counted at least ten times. CDR3 in amino acids: CASSADRGGYEQYF. CDR3 coding DNA: TGTGCCAGCAGTGCGGACAGGGGAGGGTACGAGCAGTACTTC. The chain joins TRBV12-3 or TRBV12-4 to TRBJ2-7; TRBD1 matches at 9 bases. V was clipped by 5 bases and J by 4 bases; unmatched bases: 6. The CDR3 is made up of 14 amino acids.

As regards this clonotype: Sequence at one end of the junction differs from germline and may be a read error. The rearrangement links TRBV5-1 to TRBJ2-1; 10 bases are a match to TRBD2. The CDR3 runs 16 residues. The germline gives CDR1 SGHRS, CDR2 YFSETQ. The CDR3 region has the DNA TGCGCCAGCAGCTTGATTCTCCTAGCGGGAGACCAATCTCCCGTCTTC. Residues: CASSLILLAGDQSPVF.

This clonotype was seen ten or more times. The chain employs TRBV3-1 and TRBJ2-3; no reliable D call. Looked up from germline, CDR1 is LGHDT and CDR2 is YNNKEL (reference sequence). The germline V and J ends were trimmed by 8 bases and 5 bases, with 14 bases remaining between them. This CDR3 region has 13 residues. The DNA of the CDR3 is TGTGCCAGCGCCCCCCGCAGCGTAGATACGCAGTATTTT. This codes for CASAPRSVDTQYF.

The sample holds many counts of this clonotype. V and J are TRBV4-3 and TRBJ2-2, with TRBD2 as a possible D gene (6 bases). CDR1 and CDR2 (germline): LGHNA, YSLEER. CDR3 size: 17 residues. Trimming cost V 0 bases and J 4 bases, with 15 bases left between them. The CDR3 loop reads CASSQDLAVRVTGELFF. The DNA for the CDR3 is TGCGCCAGCAGCCAAGATTTAGCGGTGAGAGTCACCGGGGAGCTGTTTTTT.

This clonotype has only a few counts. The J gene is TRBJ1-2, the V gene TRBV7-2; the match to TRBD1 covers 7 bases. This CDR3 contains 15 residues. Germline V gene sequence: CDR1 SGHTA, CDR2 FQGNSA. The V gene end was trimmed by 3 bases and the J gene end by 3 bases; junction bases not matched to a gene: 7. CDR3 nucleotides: TGTGCCAGCAGCTTTAAGGGGGCGCCGGACTATGGCTACACCTTC. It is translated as CASSFKGAPDYGYTF.

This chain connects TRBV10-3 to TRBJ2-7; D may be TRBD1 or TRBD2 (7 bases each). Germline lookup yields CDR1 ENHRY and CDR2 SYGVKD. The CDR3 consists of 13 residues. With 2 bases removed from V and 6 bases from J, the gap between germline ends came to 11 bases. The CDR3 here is CAISEGRGGEQYF. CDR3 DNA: TGTGCCATCAGTGAGGGCAGGGGGGGCGAGCAGTACTTC.

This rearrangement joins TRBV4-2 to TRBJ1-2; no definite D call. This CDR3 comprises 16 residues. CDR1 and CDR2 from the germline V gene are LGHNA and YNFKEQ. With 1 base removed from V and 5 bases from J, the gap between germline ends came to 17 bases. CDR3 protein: CASSQVSSQQKYGYTF. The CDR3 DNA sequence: TGTGCCAGCAGCCAAGTATCCTCCCAGCAAAAGTATGGCTACACCTTC.

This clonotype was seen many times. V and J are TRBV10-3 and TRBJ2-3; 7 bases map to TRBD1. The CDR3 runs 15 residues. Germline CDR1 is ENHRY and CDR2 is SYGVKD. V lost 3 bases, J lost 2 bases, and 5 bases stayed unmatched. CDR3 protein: CAISETGDHTDTQYF. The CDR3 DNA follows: TGTGCCATCAGTGAAACAGGGGACCACACAGATACGCAGTATTTT.

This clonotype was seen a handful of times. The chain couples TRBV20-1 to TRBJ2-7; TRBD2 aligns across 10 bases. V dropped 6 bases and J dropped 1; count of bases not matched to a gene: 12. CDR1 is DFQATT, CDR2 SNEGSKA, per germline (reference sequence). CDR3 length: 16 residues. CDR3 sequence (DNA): TGCAGTGCCACCCGACCCCCTAGCGGGAGATCCTACGAGCAGTACTTC. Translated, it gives CSATRPPSGRSYEQYF.

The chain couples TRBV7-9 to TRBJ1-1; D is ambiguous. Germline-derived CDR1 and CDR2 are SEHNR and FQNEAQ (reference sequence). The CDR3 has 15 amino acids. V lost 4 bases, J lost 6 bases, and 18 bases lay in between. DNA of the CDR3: TGTGCCAGCAGCTCAAGGGCAGATGTAGTCGCTGAAGCTTTCTTT. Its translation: CASSSRADVVAEAFF. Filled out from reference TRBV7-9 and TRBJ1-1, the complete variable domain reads DTGVSQNPRHKITKRGQNVTFRCDPISEHNRLYWYRQTLGQGPEFLTYFQNEAQLEKSRLLSDRFSAERPKGSFSTLEIQRTEQGDSAMYLCASSSRADVVAEAFFGQGTRLTVV.

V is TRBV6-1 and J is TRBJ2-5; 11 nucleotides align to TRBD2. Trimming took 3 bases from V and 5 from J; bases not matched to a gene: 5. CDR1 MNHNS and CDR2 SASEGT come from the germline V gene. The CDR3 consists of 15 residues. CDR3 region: CASSDTSGSGETQYF. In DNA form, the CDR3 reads TGTGCCAGCAGTGATACTAGCGGGAGTGGGGAGACCCAGTACTTC.

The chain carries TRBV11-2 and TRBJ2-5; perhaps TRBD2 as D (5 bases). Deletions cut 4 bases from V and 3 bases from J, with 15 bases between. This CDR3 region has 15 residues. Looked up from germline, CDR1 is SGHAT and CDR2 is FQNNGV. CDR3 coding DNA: TGTGCCAGCAGCTCGTCAGCCGCGGGCAAAGAGACCCAGTACTTC. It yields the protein CASSSSAAGKETQYF.

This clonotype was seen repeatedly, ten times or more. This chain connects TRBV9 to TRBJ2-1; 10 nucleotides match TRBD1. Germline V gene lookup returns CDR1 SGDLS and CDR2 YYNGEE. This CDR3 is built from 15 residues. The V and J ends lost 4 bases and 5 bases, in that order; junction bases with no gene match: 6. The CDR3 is CASSPPDRGHNEQFF. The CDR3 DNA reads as TGTGCCAGCAGCCCCCCCGACAGGGGGCACAATGAGCAGTTCTTC.

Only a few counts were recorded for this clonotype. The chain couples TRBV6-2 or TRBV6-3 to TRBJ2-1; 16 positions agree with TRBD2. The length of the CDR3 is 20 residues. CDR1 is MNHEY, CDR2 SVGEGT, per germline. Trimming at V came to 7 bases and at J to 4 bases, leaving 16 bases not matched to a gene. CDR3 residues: CASTQPPGLAGGKLYNEQFF. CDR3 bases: TGTGCCAGCACTCAACCTCCGGGACTAGCGGGAGGGAAACTTTACAATGAGCAGTTCTTC.